This T cell receptor (beta chain) was captured by sequencing in a study of CD8+ T cells in alopecia areata. Study findings and constraints: Normal scalp showed lower clonality than lesional scalp, especially alopecia totalis/universalis.

Notes on this clone: The antigen is not known.

Sequencing used cDNA as its template, made by extracting RNA and reverse transcribing it. The data were produced by immunoSEQ multiplex PCR, yet TCRdb's version contains in-frame clones alone and is incomplete. The profile covers a few hundred thousand clones, with around two fifths appearing a single time and roughly 0.45% taken by the ten largest. The CDR3 loop spans 14 amino acids. Per the germline V gene, CDR1 is SNHLY and CDR2 is FYNNEI. Deletions cut 8 bases from V and 10 bases from J, with 18 bases between. Described treatment: oral pan-JAK inhibitor, 5-10 mg twice daily. The chain is built from TRBV2 and TRBJ1-6; D uncertain. This sequence originates from a human donor with alopecia areata. The input for sequencing was CD4+ T cells sorted from blood, taken around week 30, from a patient treated with tofacitinib. This CDR3 is CASDPSGFGSPLHF. The CDR3 DNA is TGTGCCAGCGATCCCTCGGGGTTCGGATCACCCCTCCACTTT.